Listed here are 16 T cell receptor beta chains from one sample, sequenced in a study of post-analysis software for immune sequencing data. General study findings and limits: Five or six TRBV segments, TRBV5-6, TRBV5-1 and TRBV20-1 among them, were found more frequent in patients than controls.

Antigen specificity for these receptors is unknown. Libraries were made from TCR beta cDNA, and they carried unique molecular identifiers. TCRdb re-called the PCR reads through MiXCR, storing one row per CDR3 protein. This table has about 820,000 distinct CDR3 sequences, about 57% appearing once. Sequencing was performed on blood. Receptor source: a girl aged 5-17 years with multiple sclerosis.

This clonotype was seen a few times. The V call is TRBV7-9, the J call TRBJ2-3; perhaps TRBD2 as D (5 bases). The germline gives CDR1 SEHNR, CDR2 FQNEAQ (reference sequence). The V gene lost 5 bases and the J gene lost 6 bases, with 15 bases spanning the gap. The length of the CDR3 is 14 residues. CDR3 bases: TGTGCCAGCAGCACGCGAGGGATGGTGGATACGCAGTATTTT. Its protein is CASSTRGMVDTQYF.

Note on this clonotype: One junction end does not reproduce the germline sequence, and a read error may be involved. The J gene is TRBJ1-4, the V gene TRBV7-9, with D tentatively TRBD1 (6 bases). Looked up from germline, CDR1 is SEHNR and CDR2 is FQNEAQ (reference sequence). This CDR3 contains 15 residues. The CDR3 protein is CASSLAQGLNEKRFF. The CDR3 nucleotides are TGTGCCAGCAGCTTAGCGCAGGGGCTCAATGAAAAACGGTTTTTT.

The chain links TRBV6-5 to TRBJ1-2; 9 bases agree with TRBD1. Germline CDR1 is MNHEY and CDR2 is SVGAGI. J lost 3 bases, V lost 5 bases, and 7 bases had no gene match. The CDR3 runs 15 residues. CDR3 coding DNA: TGTGCCAGCAGTACCCGACAGGGGGTCGACTATGGCTACACCTTC. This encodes CASSTRQGVDYGYTF.

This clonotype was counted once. The CDR3 DNA sequence: TGTGCCAGCAAAGACAGGGCGGACACTGAAGCTTTCTTT. This gives the protein CASKDRADTEAFF. The J gene is TRBJ1-1, the V gene TRBV6-6; TRBD1 matches 7 bases. The CDR3 spans 13 residues. The germline CDR1 and CDR2 sequences are MNHNY and SVGAGI (reference sequence). The V gene end was trimmed by 7 bases and the J gene end by 3 bases; junction bases not matched to a gene: 5.

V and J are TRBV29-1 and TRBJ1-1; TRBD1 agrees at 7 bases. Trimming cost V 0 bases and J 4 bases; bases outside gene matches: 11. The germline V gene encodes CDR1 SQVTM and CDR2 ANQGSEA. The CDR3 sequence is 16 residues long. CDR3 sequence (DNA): TGCAGCGTTGAAGATTATGACGCGGCAGGGGGCACTGAAGCTTTCTTT. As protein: CSVEDYDAAGGTEAFF.

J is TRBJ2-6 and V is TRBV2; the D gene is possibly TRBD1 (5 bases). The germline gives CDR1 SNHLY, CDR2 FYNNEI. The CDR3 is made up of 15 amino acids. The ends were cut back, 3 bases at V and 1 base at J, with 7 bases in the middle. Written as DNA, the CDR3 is TGTGCCAGCAGTGACAGGGTGTCTGGGGCCAACGTCCTGACTTTC. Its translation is CASSDRVSGANVLTF.

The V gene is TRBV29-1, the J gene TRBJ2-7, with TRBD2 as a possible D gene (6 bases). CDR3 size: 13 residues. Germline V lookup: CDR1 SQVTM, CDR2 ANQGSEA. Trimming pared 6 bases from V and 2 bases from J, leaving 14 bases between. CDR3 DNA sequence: TGCAGCGTGATCCTTAGCGGACCCTACGAGCAGTACTTC. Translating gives CSVILSGPYEQYF.

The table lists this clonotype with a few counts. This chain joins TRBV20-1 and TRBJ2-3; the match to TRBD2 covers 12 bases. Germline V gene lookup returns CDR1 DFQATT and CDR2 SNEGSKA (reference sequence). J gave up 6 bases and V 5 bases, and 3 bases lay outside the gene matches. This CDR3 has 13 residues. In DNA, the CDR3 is TGCAGTGCTCGGACTAGCGGGGCCGATACGCAGTATTTT. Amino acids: CSARTSGADTQYF.

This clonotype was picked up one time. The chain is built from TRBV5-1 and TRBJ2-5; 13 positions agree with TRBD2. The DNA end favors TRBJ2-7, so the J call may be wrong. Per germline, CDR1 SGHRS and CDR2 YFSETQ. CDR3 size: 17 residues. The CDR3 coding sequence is TGCGCCAGCAGCTTGGCTACTAGCGGGAGGGCCCCCTACGAGCAGTACTTC. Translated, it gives CASSLATSGRAPYEQYF.

CDR3 in amino acids: CASSLASPTNTEAFF. CDR3 coding DNA: TGCGCCAGCAGCTTGGCTTCACCAACCAACACTGAAGCTTTCTTT. The chain recombines TRBV5-1 with TRBJ1-1; D gene ambiguous. Germline CDR1 SGHRS, CDR2 YFSETQ. The V end was cut by 0 bases, the J end by 2 bases, with 11 bases between. The CDR3 covers 15 residues.

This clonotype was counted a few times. The CDR3, as DNA: TGTGCCAGCAGTTTATATTCTCTAGGAGTGGGGACTAGCGAGGGCGAGCAGTACTTC. Protein: CASSLYSLGVGTSEGEQYF. The rearrangement links TRBV27 to TRBJ2-7; 10 bases fit TRBD2. J was trimmed by 6 bases and V by 1 base; bases with no gene match: 18. The CDR3 covers 19 residues. In germline, CDR1 is MNHEY, CDR2 SMNVEV (reference sequence).

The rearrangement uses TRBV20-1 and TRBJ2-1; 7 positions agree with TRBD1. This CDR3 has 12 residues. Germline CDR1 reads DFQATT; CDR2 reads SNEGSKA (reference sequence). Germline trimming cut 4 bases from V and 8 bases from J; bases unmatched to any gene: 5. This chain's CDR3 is CSAINRGYEQFF. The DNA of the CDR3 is TGCAGTGCTATAAACAGGGGCTATGAGCAGTTCTTC.

The CDR3 loop reads CASSYSRWSGQDEQYF. The CDR3 coding sequence is TGTGCCAGCAGTTACTCCCGGTGGAGCGGGCAGGACGAGCAGTACTTC. The chain is built from TRBV6-5 and TRBJ2-7, with D maybe TRBD2 (6 bases). The germline V gene encodes CDR1 MNHEY and CDR2 SVGAGI. The CDR3 covers 16 residues. V dropped 0 bases and J dropped 5 bases, with 17 bases sitting between them.

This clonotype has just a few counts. CDR3 bases: TGTGCCAGCAGCTTTGTTCAGGGACAGGGGGCCTACAATGAGCAGTTCTTC. Protein sequence: CASSFVQGQGAYNEQFF. J is TRBJ2-1 and V is TRBV5-6, with 11 bases aligning to TRBD1. The CDR3 extends over 17 amino acids. Trimming removed 2 bases from V and 2 bases from J; junction bases left unmatched: 6. Germline lookup yields CDR1 SGHDT and CDR2 YYEEEE.

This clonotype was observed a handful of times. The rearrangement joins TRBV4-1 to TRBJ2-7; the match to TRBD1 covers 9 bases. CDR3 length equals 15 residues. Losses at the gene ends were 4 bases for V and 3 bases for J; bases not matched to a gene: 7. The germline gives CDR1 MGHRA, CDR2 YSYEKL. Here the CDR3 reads CASSLQGALIYEQYF. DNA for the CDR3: TGCGCCAGCAGCCTACAGGGGGCGTTGATCTACGAGCAGTACTTC.

The CDR3 coding sequence is TGTGCCAGCAGTTACTCGATTTCGCTACAGAACACTGAAGCTTTCTTT. Residues: CASSYSISLQNTEAFF. The rearrangement links TRBV6-5 to TRBJ1-1; unclear D gene. The CDR3 is made up of 16 amino acids. The germline gives CDR1 MNHEY, CDR2 SVGAGI. V was cut by 0 bases and J by 1 base, with 12 bases left in between.